This is a list of T cell receptor beta chains from one sample in a study of cytomegalovirus exposure and HLA in healthy donors. TCRdb's table, derived via immunoSEQ multiplex PCR, lists solely in-frame clones and lacks some. The sample has fewer than 250,000 clones; about 81% are singletons. Source material: PBMCs. All receptors derive from a man between 35 and 55 years old in good health and CMV-seropositive. The CDR3 runs from the conserved cysteine through the conserved F or W. D genes are given only for firm matches. Clone size is not always given. Where it is, it says once, few, many or a class for expanded clones.

>.|.|TRBJ2-7|TRBV4-1
TGCGCCAGCAGCCAAGCCCCCCTGGACTCCTTCTCGCGCGAGCAGTACTTC
CASSQAPLDSFSREQYF
>TRBD2|.|TRBJ2-1|TRBV25-1
TGTGCCAGCGGGACTAGCGGGAGCCTGATGAACAATGAGCAGTTCTTC
CASGTSGSLMNNEQFF
>.|.|TRBJ2-5|TRBV5-1
TGCGCCAGCCGAGGACAAGAGACCCAGTACTTC
CASRGQETQYF
>TRBD1|few|TRBJ1-4|TRBV6-1
TGTGCCAGCAGGGACCTAACAGGGGGAGAAGGAAAACTGTTTTTT
CASRDLTGGEGKLFF
>TRBD2|once|TRBJ2-1|TRBV5-1
TGCGCCAGCAGCTTGCTTAGCGGGGGGCCCTACAATGAGCAGTTCTTC
CASSLLSGGPYNEQFF
>.|.|TRBJ1-1|TRBV11-3
TGTGCCAGCAGCTCACTAACCGGGACACGAAGAGGGAACACTGAAGCTTTCTTT
CASSSLTGTRRGNTEAFF
>.|.|TRBJ1-5|TRBV6-5
TGTGCCAGTCAAACAGGGTTCTACCAGCCCCAGCATTTT
CASQTGFYQPQHF
>TRBD1|.|TRBJ1-2|TRBV2
TGTGCCAGCAGTGACCCTGGACAGGATTCGTCGTATGGCTACACCTTC
CASSDPGQDSSYGYTF
>.|.|TRBJ2-3|TRBV4-2
TGTGCCAGCAGCCAAGATTCTGGCGGATCGGGGAGCACAGATACGCAGTATTTT
CASSQDSGGSGSTDTQYF
>.|.|TRBJ1-2|TRBV7-8
TGTGCCAGCAGCTTAGACGGGGGCTATGGCTACACCTTC
CASSLDGGYGYTF
>TRBD2|few|TRBJ2-6|TRBV7-2
TGTGCCAGCAGCTTAGACGGGAGGACTGGGGCCAACGTCCTGACTTTC
CASSLDGRTGANVLTF
>TRBD1|.|TRBJ1-1|TRBV5-6
TGTGCCAGCAGCTTGGTGGACAGGGGGTCTCGGACTGAAGCTTTCTTT
CASSLVDRGSRTEAFF
>.|.|TRBJ1-2|TRBV29-1
TGCAGCGTTGAACCAGGGTATGGGGATGGCTACACCTTC
CSVEPGYGDGYTF
>.|once|TRBJ1-1|TRBV21-1
TGTGCCAGCAGCAAAGGGTGCTGCAGTAACACTGAAGCTTTCTTT
CASSKGCCSNTEAFF
>.|.|TRBJ1-4|TRBV11-2
TGTGCCAGCAGCTTTAGTCGGGGGGCAGATGAAAAACTGTTTTTT
CASSFSRGADEKLFF
>TRBD2|.|TRBJ2-1|TRBV5-1
TGCGCCAGCAGCTTGGGGGCGGGAGGTCCGGGTGAGCAGTTCTTC
CASSLGAGGPGEQFF
>TRBD1|.|TRBJ1-2|TRBV19
TGTGCCAGTAGCCCCGAGAGCAGGGGGCGAGGCTATGGCTACACCTTC
CASSPESRGRGYGYTF
>TRBD2|.|TRBJ2-5|TRBV18
TGTGCCAGCTCACCGATGAGCGGGAGCGGGGGAGAGACCCAGTACTTC
CASSPMSGSGGETQYF
>TRBD2|.|TRBJ2-5|TRBV4-1
TGCGCCAGCAGCCAAGATAGGACTAGCGAACGAGCCCAGTACTTC
CASSQDRTSERAQYF
>.|.|TRBJ2-7|TRBV6-1
TGTGCCAGCAGTCCACAGGTGCGCTACGAGCAGTACTTC
CASSPQVRYEQYF
>TRBD2|.|TRBJ2-7|TRBV6-5
TGTGCCAGCAGTTACTCCCTAGCGGGTTCCGCCTACGAGCAGTACTTC
CASSYSLAGSAYEQYF
>.|.|TRBJ2-2|TRBV5-1
TGCGCCAGCAGCGCCATAAGGGGGTATAACACCGGGGAGCTGTTTTTT
CASSAIRGYNTGELFF
>TRBD1|.|TRBJ2-1|TRBV27
TGTGCCAGCAGTTTTGCAGGGGGCTTAAATGAGCAGTTCTTC
CASSFAGGLNEQFF
>.|few|TRBJ1-4|TRBV9
TGTGCCAGCAGCGCCTCGGGGGGTTCTAATGAAAAACTGTTTTTT
CASSASGGSNEKLFF
>.|.|TRBJ2-7|TRBV13
TGTGCCAGCAGCTTGACTAGAGGCTACGAGCAGTACTTC
CASSLTRGYEQYF
>.|.|TRBJ2-5|TRBV27
TGTGCCAGCAGTTTAAGGGGGAGGGCCCAAGAGACCCAGTACTTC
CASSLRGRAQETQYF
>TRBD1|.|TRBJ1-1|TRBV6-1
TGTGCCAGCAGTGCCCTTACGGGACAGGGGACGAAAGGGGCTTTCTTT
CASSALTGQGTKGAFF
>.|.|TRBJ1-5|TRBV5-1
TGCGCCAGCAGCCCCGGGCAGGGATCCCCCAATCAGCCCCAGCATTTT
CASSPGQGSPNQPQHF
>.|.|TRBJ1-2|TRBV29-1
TGCAGCGTTGAGCCAGGGTTGGGCTACACCTTC
CSVEPGLGYTF
>.|.|TRBJ2-7|TRBV2
TGTGCCAGCAGTGAAGGACAGATCTCCTACGAGCAGTACTTC
CASSEGQISYEQYF
>.|.|TRBJ1-2|TRBV30
TGTGCCTTTTCTGGGCAGGGAGGGTATGGCTACACCTTC
CAFSGQGGYGYTF
>TRBD1|once|TRBJ2-1|TRBV9
TGTGCCAGCAGCGTCTGGACAGGGCACAATGAGCAGTTCTTC
CASSVWTGHNEQFF
>.|few|TRBJ1-3|TRBV2
TGTGCCAGCAGTGAAGCAGTAAGGACAGCTGGAAACACCATATATTTT
CASSEAVRTAGNTIYF
>.|once|TRBJ1-1|TRBV6-5
TGTGCCAGCAGTTCGATTAGAACAGGGAACACTGAAGCTTTCTTT
CASSSIRTGNTEAFF
>TRBD1|.|TRBJ2-7|TRBV27
TGTGCCAGCACCCGCCGCGGAGGACAGGGCCCGTACGAGCAGTACTTC
CASTRRGGQGPYEQYF
>.|.|TRBJ1-3|TRBV5-4
TGTGCCAGCAGCTTGGGTCAGGGAAGAATCTCTGGAAACACCATATATTTT
CASSLGQGRISGNTIYF
>TRBD2|.|TRBJ2-2|TRBV15
TGTGCCACCAGCAGAGAGGGAGGAGCGGGAGATTCCGGGGAGCTGTTTTTT
CATSREGGAGDSGELFF
>.|many|TRBJ2-7|TRBV4-1
TGCGCCAGCAGCCAAGATCAGGGACACATCTACGAGCAGTACTTC
CASSQDQGHIYEQYF
>TRBD2|.|TRBJ2-2|TRBV19
TGTGCCAGTAGTAGCGGGAGTGCGGGGACCGGGGAGCTGTTTTTT
CASSSGSAGTGELFF
>TRBD1|.|TRBJ2-7|TRBV7-9
TGTGCCAGCAGCCCCGGGACAGGCGCCTACGAGCAGTACTTC
CASSPGTGAYEQYF
>TRBD1|.|TRBJ2-1|TRBV5-8
TGTGCCAGCAGCTCGAGGACAGGCCTGTACAATGAGCAGTTCTTC
CASSSRTGLYNEQFF
>.|.|TRBJ1-5|TRBV5-1
TGCGCCAGCAGCTCAGGGGTTAATCAGCCCCAGCATTTT
CASSSGVNQPQHF
>TRBD2|.|TRBJ2-5|TRBV5-1
TGCGCCAGCAGCTTAGGGACTAGCGGGAGTCAAGAGACCCAGTACTTC
CASSLGTSGSQETQYF
>.|.|TRBJ2-5|TRBV7-2
TGTGCCAGCAGCATGCGGACAGCAGCGGAGACCCAGTACTTC
CASSMRTAAETQYF
>.|once|TRBJ2-1|TRBV11-2
TGTGCCAGCAGCTTATCGGGGAGCTCCTACAATGAGCAGTTCTTC
CASSLSGSSYNEQFF
>TRBD1|.|TRBJ1-3|TRBV2
TGTGCCAGCAGAGTACAGGGGCGCTCTGGAAACACCATATATTTT
CASRVQGRSGNTIYF
>.|.|TRBJ2-5|TRBV28
TGTGCCAGCAGTCCAGGAGGTGGACAAGAGACCCAGTACTTC
CASSPGGGQETQYF
>.|.|TRBJ1-5|TRBV6-6
TGTGCCAGCAGTTACGAGGCGGGAAGACAGCCCCAGCATTTT
CASSYEAGRQPQHF
>.|.|TRBJ1-3|TRBV18
TGTGCCAGCGCCGAGGGGGAAGGAAACACCATATATTTT
CASAEGEGNTIYF